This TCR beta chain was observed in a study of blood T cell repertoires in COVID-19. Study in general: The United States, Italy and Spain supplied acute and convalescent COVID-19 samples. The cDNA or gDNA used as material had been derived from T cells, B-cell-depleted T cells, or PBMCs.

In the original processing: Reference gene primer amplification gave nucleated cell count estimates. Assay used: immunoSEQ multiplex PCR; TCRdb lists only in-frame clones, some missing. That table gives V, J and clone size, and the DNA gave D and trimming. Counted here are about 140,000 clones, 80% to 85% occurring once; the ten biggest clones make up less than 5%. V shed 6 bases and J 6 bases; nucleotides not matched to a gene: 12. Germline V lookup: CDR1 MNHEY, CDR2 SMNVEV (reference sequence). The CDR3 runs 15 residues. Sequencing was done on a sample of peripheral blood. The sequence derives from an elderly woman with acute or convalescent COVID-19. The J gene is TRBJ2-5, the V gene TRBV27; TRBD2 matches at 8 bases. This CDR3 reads CASRETSGRPQTQYF. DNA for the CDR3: TGTGCCAGCAGGGAAACTAGCGGCCGCCCACAGACCCAGTACTTC.